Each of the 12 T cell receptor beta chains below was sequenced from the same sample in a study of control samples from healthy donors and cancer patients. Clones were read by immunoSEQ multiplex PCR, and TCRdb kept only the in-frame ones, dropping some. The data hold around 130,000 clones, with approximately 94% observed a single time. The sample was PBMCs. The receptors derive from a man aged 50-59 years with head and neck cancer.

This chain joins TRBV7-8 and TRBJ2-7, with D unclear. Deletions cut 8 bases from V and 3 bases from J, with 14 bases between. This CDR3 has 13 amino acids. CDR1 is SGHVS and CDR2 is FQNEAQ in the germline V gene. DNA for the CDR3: TGTGCCAGCCGTGGCCATAGGAGCTACGAGCAGTACTTC. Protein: CASRGHRSYEQYF.

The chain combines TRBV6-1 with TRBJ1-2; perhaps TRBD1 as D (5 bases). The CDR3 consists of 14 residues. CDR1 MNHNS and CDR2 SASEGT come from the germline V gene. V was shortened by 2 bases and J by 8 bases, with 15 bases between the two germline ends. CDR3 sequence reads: CASSERRGTGGYTF. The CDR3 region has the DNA TGTGCCAGCAGTGAAAGGAGGGGCACGGGAGGCTACACCTTC.

For the CDR3, the DNA is TGTGCCAGCTCACCGGGACAGGCCAATGAGCAGTTCTTC. It yields the protein CASSPGQANEQFF. V and J are TRBV18 and TRBJ2-1; 8 bases map to TRBD1. CDR3 length: 13 residues. The V gene end was trimmed by 3 bases and the J gene end by 6 bases; junction bases not matched to a gene: 1. The germline gives CDR1 KGHSH, CDR2 LQKENI.

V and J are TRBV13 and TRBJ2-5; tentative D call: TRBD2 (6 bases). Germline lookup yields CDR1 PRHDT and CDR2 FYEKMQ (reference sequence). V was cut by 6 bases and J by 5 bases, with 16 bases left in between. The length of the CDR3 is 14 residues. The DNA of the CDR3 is TGTGCCAGCAGAGGCGGGGAAGGGAGGGAGACCCAGTACTTC. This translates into CASRGGEGRETQYF.

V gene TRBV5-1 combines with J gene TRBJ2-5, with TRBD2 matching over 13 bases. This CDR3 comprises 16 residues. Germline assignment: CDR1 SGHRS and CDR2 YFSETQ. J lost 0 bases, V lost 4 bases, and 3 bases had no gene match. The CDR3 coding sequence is TGCGCCAGCAGCCTGACTAGCGGGGGGTACCAAGAGACCCAGTACTTC. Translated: CASSLTSGGYQETQYF.

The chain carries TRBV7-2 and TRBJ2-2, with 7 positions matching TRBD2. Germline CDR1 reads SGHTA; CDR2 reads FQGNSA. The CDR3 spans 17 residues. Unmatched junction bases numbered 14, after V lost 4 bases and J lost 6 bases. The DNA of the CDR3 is TGTGCCAGCAGCTCCCGGGTTCGGACTAGTGTTCCCGGGGAGCTGTTTTTT. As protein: CASSSRVRTSVPGELFF.

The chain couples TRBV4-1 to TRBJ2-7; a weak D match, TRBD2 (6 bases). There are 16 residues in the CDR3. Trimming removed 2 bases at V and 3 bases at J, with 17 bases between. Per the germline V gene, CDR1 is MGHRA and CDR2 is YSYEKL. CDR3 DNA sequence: TGCGCCAGCAGCCAACTTGTTCAGGGCGGGAACTACGAGCAGTACTTC. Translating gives CASSQLVQGGNYEQYF.

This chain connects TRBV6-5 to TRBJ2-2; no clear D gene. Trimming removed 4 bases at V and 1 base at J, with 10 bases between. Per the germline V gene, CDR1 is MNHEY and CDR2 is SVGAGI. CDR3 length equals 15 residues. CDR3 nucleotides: TGTGCCAGCAGTTTCCGACTGATGAACACCGGGGAGCTGTTTTTT. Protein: CASSFRLMNTGELFF.

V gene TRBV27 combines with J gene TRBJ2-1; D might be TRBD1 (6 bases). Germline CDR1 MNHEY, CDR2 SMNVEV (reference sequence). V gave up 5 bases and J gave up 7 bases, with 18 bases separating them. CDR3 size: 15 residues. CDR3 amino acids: CASSPRQVQGNEQFF. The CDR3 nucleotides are TGTGCCAGCAGTCCCCGGCAGGTCCAGGGGAATGAGCAGTTCTTC.

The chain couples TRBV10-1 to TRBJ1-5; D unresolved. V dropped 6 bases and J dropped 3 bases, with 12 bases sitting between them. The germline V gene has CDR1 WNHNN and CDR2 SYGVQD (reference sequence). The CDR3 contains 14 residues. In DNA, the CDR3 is TGCGCCAGCAGAGCTGACCCTATCAATCAGCCCCAGCATTTT. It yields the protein CASRADPINQPQHF.

The CDR3 loop reads CASSIDRWGYGYTF. The CDR3 DNA is TGTGCCAGTAGTATAGATCGCTGGGGTTATGGCTACACCTTC. The V and J genes are TRBV19 and TRBJ1-2; D gene unclear. Per the germline V gene, CDR1 is LNHDA and CDR2 is SQIVND (reference sequence). V lost 0 bases and J 5 bases, leaving 10 bases between the germline ends. The CDR3 has 14 amino acids.

The CDR3 spells CASSVSGGAADTQYF. The DNA for the CDR3 is TGTGCCAGCAGCGTTAGCGGGGGGGCGGCAGATACGCAGTATTTT. The rearrangement links TRBV9 to TRBJ2-3, with TRBD2 matching over 11 bases. V was pared by 2 bases and J by 4 bases, with 3 bases of the junction left unmatched. The germline V gene encodes CDR1 SGDLS and CDR2 YYNGEE. The CDR3 sequence is 15 residues long. Supplemented by reference TRBV9 and TRBJ2-3, the full variable domain reads DSGVTQTPKHLITATGQRVTLRCSPRSGDLSVYWYQQSLDQGLQFLIQYYNGEERAKGNILERFSAQQFPDLHSELNLSSLELGDSALYFCASSVSGGAADTQYFGPGTRLTVL.